The 14 T cell receptor beta chains reported below all come from one sample, sequenced in a study of CD8 T cells in ankylosing spondylitis. TCRdb fed the 5' RACE reads into MiXCR, producing one record per CDR3 protein. The sample records 26,000 or so distinct CDR3 sequences, 7.9% being singletons. The specimen sequenced was blood. Receptors were obtained from a male donor with ankylosing spondylitis or in good health (not recorded which).

V and J are TRBV13 and TRBJ2-2, with D unclear. V dropped 3 bases and J dropped 1 base, with 9 bases sitting between them. Germline loops: CDR1 PRHDT, CDR2 FYEKMQ (reference sequence). The length of the CDR3 is 15 residues. DNA of the CDR3: TGTGCCAGCAGCTTGGGTGGTGGGAACACCGGGGAGCTGTTTTTT. Protein: CASSLGGGNTGELFF.

This clonotype has a count of ten or more. V usage is TRBV6-5 and J usage is TRBJ2-7; D is unclear. The germline gives CDR1 MNHEY, CDR2 SVGAGI. The CDR3 is 12 amino acids. The germline V and J ends were trimmed by 7 bases and 6 bases, with 13 bases remaining between them. The CDR3 bases are TGTGCCAGCAAAAGAACCAACGCCGAGCAGTACTTC. Protein sequence: CASKRTNAEQYF.

This clonotype showed up just a few times. The chain recombines TRBV6-2 or TRBV6-3 with TRBJ2-1, with D perhaps matching TRBD1 or TRBD2 (5 bases each). CDR1 is MNHEY, CDR2 SVGEGT, per germline. V was pared by 0 bases and J by 2 bases, with 11 bases between. This CDR3 comprises 16 residues. The CDR3 region has the DNA TGTGCCAGCAGTTACTCGGCAGGGACCCCCTACAATGAGCAGTTCTTC. Protein sequence: CASSYSAGTPYNEQFF.

There are a few counts of this clonotype. The rearrangement links TRBV28 to TRBJ2-2, with unresolved D. CDR1 and CDR2 (germline): MDHEN, SYDVKM. Trimming pared 8 bases from V and 4 bases from J, leaving 14 bases between. CDR3 length: 14 amino acids. CDR3 sequence: CASRDDIRTGELFF. For the CDR3, the DNA is TGTGCCAGCCGAGACGACATCCGCACCGGGGAGCTGTTTTTT.

This clonotype was seen a few times. The CDR3 protein is CSVGLAGDLRGETQYF. In DNA form, the CDR3 reads TGCAGCGTGGGACTAGCGGGAGACCTCAGGGGAGAGACCCAGTACTTC. The chain carries TRBV29-1 and TRBJ2-5; 14 bases agree with TRBD2. In germline, CDR1 is SQVTM, CDR2 ANQGSEA. This CDR3 contains 16 residues. Trimming removed 6 bases from V and 4 bases from J; junction bases left unmatched: 10.

This clonotype was counted at least ten times. The chain joins TRBV25-1 to TRBJ1-5, with 8 bases aligning to TRBD1. This CDR3 is 13 amino acids long. Germline loops: CDR1 MGHDK, CDR2 SYGVNS. V shed 7 bases, J shed 6 bases, and the junction held 5 bases outside the gene matches. As DNA, the CDR3 is TGTGCCAGCACTGCAGGGGGCCTTCAGCCCCAGCATTTT. Translated, it gives CASTAGGLQPQHF.

Ten or more counts support this clonotype. The chain carries TRBV7-9 and TRBJ2-2; maybe TRBD2 (7 bases). V dropped 5 bases and J dropped 2 bases, with 12 bases sitting between them. The CDR3 has 15 residues. CDR1 and CDR2 (germline): SEHNR, FQNEAQ (reference sequence). The CDR3: CASSPRGPNTGELFF. The CDR3 nucleotides are TGTGCCAGCAGCCCGCGGGGGCCAAACACCGGGGAGCTGTTTTTT.

This sequence joins TRBV5-4 and TRBJ2-2; 7 nucleotides align to TRBD1. V dropped 6 bases and J dropped 6; count of bases not matched to a gene: 11. This CDR3 spans 15 amino acids. The germline V gene has CDR1 SGHNT and CDR2 YYREEE (reference sequence). The CDR3 region has the DNA TGTGCCAGCAAAGCGGCGACAGGGAGAGCCGGGGAGCTGTTTTTT. Translation gives CASKAATGRAGELFF.

There are many counts of this clonotype. The chain recombines TRBV6-6 with TRBJ1-4, with a tentative D call TRBD1 (6 bases). Trimming took off 8 bases at V and 3 bases at J, with 16 bases between the two ends. Germline CDR1 and CDR2: MNHNY and SVGAGI (reference sequence). CDR3 length: 15 amino acids. The chain's CDR3 is CASQLNTGSNEKLFF. The CDR3 bases are TGTGCCAGCCAATTGAACACAGGGTCTAATGAAAAACTGTTTTTT.

The genes are TRBV4-2 and TRBJ2-5; D might be TRBD1 (6 bases). Germline V gene sequence: CDR1 LGHNA, CDR2 YNFKEQ. V was pared by 3 bases and J by 2 bases, with 10 bases between. The CDR3 runs to 14 residues. CDR3 residues: CASSQPDRQETQYF. CDR3 DNA: TGTGCCAGCAGCCAGCCGGACAGACAAGAGACCCAGTACTTC.

This clonotype has ten or more counts. CDR3 in amino acids: CASSPLAGAYEQYF. In DNA, the CDR3 is TGTGCCAGCAGCCCACTGGCGGGAGCTTACGAGCAGTACTTC. The chain combines TRBV12-3 or TRBV12-4 with TRBJ2-7; 7 nucleotides agree with TRBD2. The CDR3 contains 14 residues. The V gene end was trimmed by 6 bases and the J gene end by 4 bases; junction bases not matched to a gene: 9.

This clonotype showed up many times. The chain has TRBV7-2 and TRBJ2-3; no reliable D call. CDR1 is SGHTA, CDR2 FQGNSA, per germline. V lost 5 bases and J lost 2, with 14 bases in between. The CDR3 runs to 15 residues. The CDR3 spells CASSPIGRNTDTQYF. Here the CDR3 DNA reads TGTGCCAGCAGCCCAATAGGGCGGAACACAGATACGCAGTATTTT.

V usage is TRBV18 and J usage is TRBJ2-3; 12 nucleotides align to TRBD2. Looked up from germline, CDR1 is KGHSH and CDR2 is LQKENI. The trim removed 2 bases at V and 3 bases at J, leaving 0 bases unmatched. The CDR3 length is 15 residues. The CDR3 sequence: CASSPGTSGTDTQYF. The CDR3 nucleotides read TGTGCCAGCTCACCAGGGACTAGCGGGACAGATACGCAGTATTTT. Combining the CDR3 with reference TRBV18 and TRBJ2-3 gives the whole variable domain NAGVMQNPRHLVRRRGQEARLRCSPMKGHSHVYWYRQLPEEGLKFMVYLQKENIIDESGMPKERFSAEFPKEGPSILRIQQVVRGDSAAYFCASSPGTSGTDTQYFGPGTRLTVL.

The chain recombines TRBV20-1 with TRBJ2-3; D not certain. Germline V gene data show CDR1 as DFQATT and CDR2 as SNEGSKA (reference sequence). CDR3 length: 11 amino acids. The V end was cut by 3 bases, the J end by 1 base, with 2 bases between. In DNA form, the CDR3 reads TGCAGTGCTAGGCGCACAGATACGCAGTATTTT. This translates into CSARRTDTQYF.